This record concerns one T cell receptor beta chain sequence. What it binds is unknown. The CDR3 runs to 14 residues. CDR1 and CDR2 (germline): MNHNY, SVGAGI (reference sequence). V was shortened by 5 bases and J by 5 bases, with 12 bases between the two germline ends. The source of the sample is a study of cytotoxic CD8 clonotypes in ibrutinib-treated CLL. At the level of the study: The sample average was 255,043 productive templates and 85,000 to 100,000 productive rearrangements. Findings and caveats of the study: Exceeding age-matched healthy donors, baseline clonality also tracked the counts of circulating CD8+ T cells. Ibrutinib response saw clonality rise, and progression saw it return toward baseline.

Investigators sought sequencing depths of between 1 in 200,000 and 1 in 1 million T cells. TCRdb keeps only in-frame clones here, not all; method: immunoSEQ multiplex PCR. The sample comprises fewer than 45,000 clones, approximately 70% of which are singletons, and around 9.1% rests with the top ten. The sequence came from a human donor with chronic lymphocytic leukemia. The material was PBMCs, obtained at disease progression, from a patient treated with ibrutinib. The genes are TRBV6-6 and TRBJ1-4; D possibly corresponds to TRBD1 (5 bases). The CDR3 loop reads CASSPGTANEKLFF. CDR3 nucleotide sequence: TGTGCCAGCAGTCCCGGGACGGCGAATGAAAAACTGTTTTTT.